What follows is one T cell receptor beta chain and its context. The data belong to a study of blood T cell repertoires in COVID-19. Study context: Material from acute and convalescent COVID-19 was sourced from the United States, Italy and Spain. The cDNA or gDNA used as material had been derived from T cells, B-cell-depleted T cells, or PBMCs.

Source study methods: Reference gene primer amplification in the assay estimated nucleated cell counts. The table came from immunoSEQ multiplex PCR; TCRdb's copy has only in-frame clones and leaves some out. The V and J calls and the clone size are those of that table, but D and trimming were determined from the DNA. The data hold fewer than 80,000 clones, with roughly 85% observed a single time. The sequenced sample consisted of peripheral blood. The sequence came from a man aged 30-40 years with acute or convalescent COVID-19.

The CDR3 loop is CASSLDTGDYGYTF. DNA of the CDR3: TGTGCCAGCAGCTTAGACACAGGGGACTATGGCTACACCTTC. This sequence joins TRBV7-2 and TRBJ1-2; 7 nucleotides agree with TRBD1. The CDR3 spans 14 residues. Germline-derived CDR1 and CDR2 are SGHTA and FQGNSA. V shed 1 base and J 3 bases; nucleotides not matched to a gene: 2.